Below, 2 T cell receptor beta chains from the same sample are listed, as sequenced in a study of blood T cell repertoires in COVID-19. The method was immunoSEQ multiplex PCR; TCRdb's version includes in-frame clones alone and lacks a portion of them. In the table there are 150,000 to 200,000 clones, approximately 91% of which are singletons. Sequences were obtained from peripheral blood. These receptors all stem from a young man with acute or convalescent COVID-19.

This chain connects TRBV9 to TRBJ2-1, with 8 nucleotides matching TRBD1. CDR1 and CDR2 (germline): SGDLS, YYNGEE. The CDR3 is 14 residues long. J gave up 7 bases and V 4 bases, and 7 bases lay outside the gene matches. The CDR3 DNA sequence: TGTGCCAGCAGCAATCAGGGGGCGTGGAATGAGCAGTTCTTC. It encodes CASSNQGAWNEQFF.

This chain uses TRBV9 with TRBJ1-2; D unclear. V was shortened by 3 bases and J by 5 bases, with 20 bases between the two germline ends. The CDR3 contains 16 residues. Germline values: CDR1 SGDLS, CDR2 YYNGEE. CDR3 residues: CASSALGSGLLYGYTF. The CDR3 bases are TGTGCCAGCAGCGCATTGGGAAGCGGACTCCTATATGGCTACACCTTC.